This T cell receptor beta chain is drawn from a study of PD-L1 blockade in urothelial cancer. Study-level results: Larger 3-week expansion of tumor-associated blood clones was seen in durable-benefit patients.

As to this clone: The antigen remains undetermined.

Synthetic templates analogous to TCR were spiked into all PCRs individually. The assay was immunoSEQ multiplex PCR, and TCRdb's table has in-frame clones only and misses some. Here the sample spans about 110,000 clones, under 85% being singletons. From germline, CDR1 is WNHNN and CDR2 SYGVQD (reference sequence). The V and J ends lost 3 bases and 7 bases, in that order; junction bases with no gene match: 14. This CDR3 region has 18 residues. This receptor was obtained from a middle-aged man with urothelial cancer. This sequence joins TRBV10-1 and TRBJ1-5; 11 bases align to TRBD1. The specimen comprised PBMCs, sampled around atezolizumab (anti-PD-L1) treatment. The CDR3 coding sequence is TGCGCCAGCAGTGACGCTTGGGGGGACAGGGGGAACGGGCAGCCCCAGCATTTT. Translated: CASSDAWGDRGNGQPQHF.